This is a list of T cell receptor beta chains from one sample in a study of T cell responses to AZD1222 COVID-19 vaccine. Measured with immunoSEQ multiplex PCR; TCRdb has only the in-frame clones, and not every one. The profile shows roughly 180,000 clones, roughly 92% of them singletons. The sequences come from peripheral blood, collected 28 days after the second AZD1222 dose. Receptors were obtained from an adult who received the AZD1222 COVID-19 vaccine. Both conserved end residues are part of each CDR3. The order of the fields is V gene, D gene, clone size, J gene, CDR3 protein, CDR3 DNA. A D gene is named only where the DNA matches it firmly. Size is stated for part of the rows, as once, few or many counts, or as a class when the clone is expanded.

>TRBV4-1|.|few|TRBJ1-5
CASSQDAGRHQPQHF
TGCGCCAGCAGCCAAGATGCAGGGAGGCATCAGCCCCAGCATTTT
>TRBV24-1|.|.|TRBJ2-5
CATSPSYETQYF
TGTGCCACCAGTCCTTCCTACGAGACCCAGTACTTC
>TRBV19|TRBD2|.|TRBJ2-3
CASSTQGRISGGYTQYF
TGTGCCAGTAGTACACAGGGAAGGATTAGCGGGGGGTATACGCAGTATTTT
>TRBV5-1|TRBD2|.|TRBJ2-5
CASSLDSGRGETQYF
TGCGCCAGCAGCTTGGATAGCGGGAGGGGAGAGACCCAGTACTTC
>TRBV29-1|.|.|TRBJ1-4
CSGYLPGTATNEKLFF
TGCAGCGGTTATCTTCCAGGGACGGCAACTAATGAAAAACTGTTTTTT
>TRBV12-3/TRBV12-4|.|.|TRBJ2-7
CASSLAVRGEQYF
TGTGCCAGCAGTTTAGCTGTTCGAGGGGAGCAGTACTTC
>TRBV6-5|.|.|TRBJ2-1
CASSPGVVHEQFF
TGTGCCAGCAGCCCCGGAGTCGTGCATGAGCAGTTCTTC
>TRBV9|.|once|TRBJ2-6
CASSVEALGANVLTF
TGTGCCAGCAGCGTAGAGGCTCTGGGAGCCAACGTCCTGACTTTC
>TRBV30|.|.|TRBJ2-2
CAWSVRHPAGTGELFF
TGTGCCTGGAGTGTACGGCATCCGGCGGGCACCGGGGAGCTGTTTTTT
>TRBV12-3/TRBV12-4|.|.|TRBJ2-4
CASSLEQKNIQYF
TGTGCCAGCAGTTTGGAGCAGAAAAACATTCAGTACTTC
>TRBV6-2/TRBV6-3|.|.|TRBJ1-2
CASSTRGGYTF
TGTGCCAGCAGTACCCGGGGAGGCTACACCTTC
>TRBV7-9|TRBD2|.|TRBJ2-1
CASSLATSDYNEQFF
TGTGCCAGCAGCTTAGCAACTAGCGACTACAATGAGCAGTTCTTC
>TRBV4-2|TRBD1|.|TRBJ2-5
CASSRPGTGGETQYF
TGTGCCAGCAGCCGCCCTGGGACAGGGGGTGAGACCCAGTACTTC
>TRBV29-1|.|.|TRBJ1-1
CSVEGRLGVEAFF
TGCAGCGTTGAAGGCCGCCTAGGGGTTGAAGCTTTCTTT
>TRBV5-4|.|.|TRBJ1-1
CASSLGQGARTEAFF
TGTGCCAGCAGCTTGGGGCAAGGGGCGCGGACTGAAGCTTTCTTT
>TRBV7-9|.|.|TRBJ1-1
CASSRTPNTEAFF
TGTGCCAGCAGCCGGACACCGAACACTGAAGCTTTCTTT
>TRBV12-1|.|.|TRBJ2-1
CASSTYNEQFF
TGTGCCAGCAGCACCTACAATGAGCAGTTCTTC
>TRBV7-9|TRBD1|.|TRBJ1-4
CASSLARQGSNEKLFF
TGTGCCAGCAGCTTAGCTAGACAGGGTTCTAATGAAAAACTGTTTTTT
>TRBV18|TRBD1|.|TRBJ1-2
CASSPGTAGLGGTF
TGTGCCAGCTCACCTGGGACAGCCGGCCTAGGGGGCACCTTC
>TRBV4-1|.|.|TRBJ1-4
CASSQADEKLFF
TGCGCCAGCAGCCAAGCGGATGAAAAACTGTTTTTT
>TRBV7-9|.|.|TRBJ1-3
CASSRGGAGNTIYF
TGTGCCAGCAGCCGTGGGGGAGCGGGAAACACCATATATTTT
>TRBV12-3/TRBV12-4|.|.|TRBJ2-5
CASSLGDTQYF
TGTGCCAGCAGTTTAGGGGATACCCAGTACTTC
>TRBV3-1/TRBV3-2|.|.|TRBJ2-2
CASSQKGPANTGELFF
TGTGCCAGCAGCCAAAAGGGACCTGCGAACACCGGGGAGCTGTTTTTT
>TRBV19|.|.|TRBJ1-2
CASSIEHRGPGGYTF
TGTGCCAGTAGTATCGAGCACAGAGGGCCGGGTGGCTACACCTTC
>TRBV5-4|TRBD2|.|TRBJ2-7
CASSLRGTSARAFEQYF
TGTGCCAGCAGCTTGAGAGGGACTAGCGCCCGGGCATTCGAGCAGTACTTC
>TRBV2|TRBD2|.|TRBJ2-1
CASRRLAGGNSYNEQFF
TGTGCCAGCAGGAGACTAGCGGGGGGAAACTCCTACAATGAGCAGTTCTTC
>TRBV6-7|.|once|TRBJ1-6
CASTGQGVASPLHF
TGTGCCAGTACAGGGCAAGGGGTCGCTTCACCCCTCCACTTT
>TRBV19|TRBD1|.|TRBJ1-3
CASSIRTGGTGNTIYF
TGTGCCAGTAGTATCCGGACAGGGGGTACCGGAAACACCATATATTTT
>TRBV27|.|.|TRBJ2-7
CASSLAGHIYEQYF
TGTGCCAGCAGTTTAGCCGGACACATCTACGAGCAGTACTTC
>TRBV28|.|.|TRBJ1-4
CASSSGAINEKLFF
TGTGCCAGCAGTTCCGGGGCCATTAATGAAAAACTGTTTTTT
>TRBV6-1|.|.|TRBJ1-2
CASSEGSRYGYTF
TGTGCCAGCAGTGAAGGCAGCCGATATGGCTACACCTTC
>TRBV5-1|.|.|TRBJ1-5
CASSPGAGARQPQHF
TGCGCCAGCAGTCCGGGGGCGGGGGCGAGGCAGCCCCAGCATTTT
>TRBV4-1|TRBD1|.|TRBJ1-4
CASSQDGGQGAEKLFF
TGCGCCAGCAGCCAAGATGGGGGACAGGGGGCTGAAAAACTGTTTTTT
>TRBV28|TRBD2|.|TRBJ2-3
CASSLGLAGDTDTQYF
TGTGCCAGCAGTTTAGGACTAGCGGGAGACACAGATACGCAGTATTTT
>TRBV12-5|TRBD2|.|TRBJ2-5
CASGRGEATQYF
TGTGCTAGTGGTCGGGGGGAGGCGACCCAGTACTTC
>TRBV18|.|.|TRBJ1-2
CASSPTQEDYGYTF
TGTGCCAGCTCACCGACACAGGAAGACTATGGCTACACCTTC
>TRBV28|.|.|TRBJ2-7
CASSLSPLYEQYF
TGTGCCAGCAGCCTCAGCCCCCTCTACGAGCAGTACTTC
>TRBV5-1|.|.|TRBJ1-2
CASSLSQGSGIEYGYTF
TGCGCCAGCAGCTTGTCGCAGGGTTCGGGCATAGAATATGGCTACACCTTC
>TRBV7-2|TRBD1|.|TRBJ1-6
CASSSQGALNSPLHF
TGTGCCAGCAGCTCTCAGGGGGCATTGAATTCACCCCTCCACTTT
>TRBV6-5|.|.|TRBJ1-6
CASSYGTGSDGALHF
TGTGCCAGCAGTTACGGAACAGGGAGCGATGGGGCCCTCCACTTT
>TRBV7-2|.|.|TRBJ2-1
CASSLVRLSDEQFF
TGTGCCAGCAGCTTAGTGCGACTTTCGGATGAGCAGTTCTTC
>TRBV11-3|.|.|TRBJ2-1
CASSLGSGSYNEQFF
TGTGCCAGCAGCTTAGGCAGCGGGTCCTACAATGAGCAGTTCTTC
>TRBV6-6|TRBD1|many|TRBJ1-5
CASWAGQGMGNQPQHF
TGTGCCAGCTGGGCGGGACAGGGTATGGGCAATCAGCCCCAGCATTTT
>TRBV28|TRBD1|.|TRBJ1-5
CASSSGTGGYQPQHF
TGTGCCAGCAGTTCCGGGACAGGGGGCTATCAGCCCCAGCATTTT
>TRBV15|.|once|TRBJ2-3
CATSRDPGDTQYF
TGTGCCACCAGCAGAGATCCCGGGGATACGCAGTATTTT
>TRBV28|.|.|TRBJ1-2
CASGVDYGYTF
TGTGCCAGCGGGGTAGACTATGGCTACACCTTC
>TRBV6-1|.|.|TRBJ1-1
CASSEGQGLARAFF
TGTGCCAGCAGTGAAGGCCAGGGGCTCGCCCGGGCTTTCTTT
>TRBV27|TRBD1|.|TRBJ1-2
CASSLTGGYHGYTF
TGTGCCAGCAGTTTGACAGGGGGGTACCATGGCTACACCTTC
>TRBV7-2|.|.|TRBJ1-1
CASSRARAVTEAFF
TGTGCCAGCAGCCGTGCCAGGGCAGTCACTGAAGCTTTCTTT
>TRBV2|TRBD2|.|TRBJ2-3
CASSSSRLAGSDTQYF
TGTGCCAGCAGTTCCTCCCGACTAGCGGGGTCAGATACGCAGTATTTT
>TRBV7-9|TRBD1|.|TRBJ1-3
CASSLGTEGNTIYF
TGTGCCAGCAGCTTGGGGACAGAAGGAAACACCATATATTTT
>TRBV20-1|.|.|TRBJ2-7
CSASRTYEQYF
TGCAGTGCTAGTCGGACCTACGAGCAGTACTTC
>TRBV11-2|.|.|TRBJ2-1
CASSLGMGPSRGNEQFF
TGTGCCAGCAGCCTCGGCATGGGACCCTCCCGAGGAAATGAGCAGTTCTTC
>TRBV30|.|.|TRBJ2-7
CAWSPTSGPITRQYF
TGTGCCTGGAGTCCCACCTCCGGTCCTATAACGAGGCAGTACTTC
>TRBV11-2|TRBD1|.|TRBJ1-5
CASSLGDRENQPQHF
TGTGCCAGCAGCTTAGGGGACAGAGAAAATCAGCCCCAGCATTTT